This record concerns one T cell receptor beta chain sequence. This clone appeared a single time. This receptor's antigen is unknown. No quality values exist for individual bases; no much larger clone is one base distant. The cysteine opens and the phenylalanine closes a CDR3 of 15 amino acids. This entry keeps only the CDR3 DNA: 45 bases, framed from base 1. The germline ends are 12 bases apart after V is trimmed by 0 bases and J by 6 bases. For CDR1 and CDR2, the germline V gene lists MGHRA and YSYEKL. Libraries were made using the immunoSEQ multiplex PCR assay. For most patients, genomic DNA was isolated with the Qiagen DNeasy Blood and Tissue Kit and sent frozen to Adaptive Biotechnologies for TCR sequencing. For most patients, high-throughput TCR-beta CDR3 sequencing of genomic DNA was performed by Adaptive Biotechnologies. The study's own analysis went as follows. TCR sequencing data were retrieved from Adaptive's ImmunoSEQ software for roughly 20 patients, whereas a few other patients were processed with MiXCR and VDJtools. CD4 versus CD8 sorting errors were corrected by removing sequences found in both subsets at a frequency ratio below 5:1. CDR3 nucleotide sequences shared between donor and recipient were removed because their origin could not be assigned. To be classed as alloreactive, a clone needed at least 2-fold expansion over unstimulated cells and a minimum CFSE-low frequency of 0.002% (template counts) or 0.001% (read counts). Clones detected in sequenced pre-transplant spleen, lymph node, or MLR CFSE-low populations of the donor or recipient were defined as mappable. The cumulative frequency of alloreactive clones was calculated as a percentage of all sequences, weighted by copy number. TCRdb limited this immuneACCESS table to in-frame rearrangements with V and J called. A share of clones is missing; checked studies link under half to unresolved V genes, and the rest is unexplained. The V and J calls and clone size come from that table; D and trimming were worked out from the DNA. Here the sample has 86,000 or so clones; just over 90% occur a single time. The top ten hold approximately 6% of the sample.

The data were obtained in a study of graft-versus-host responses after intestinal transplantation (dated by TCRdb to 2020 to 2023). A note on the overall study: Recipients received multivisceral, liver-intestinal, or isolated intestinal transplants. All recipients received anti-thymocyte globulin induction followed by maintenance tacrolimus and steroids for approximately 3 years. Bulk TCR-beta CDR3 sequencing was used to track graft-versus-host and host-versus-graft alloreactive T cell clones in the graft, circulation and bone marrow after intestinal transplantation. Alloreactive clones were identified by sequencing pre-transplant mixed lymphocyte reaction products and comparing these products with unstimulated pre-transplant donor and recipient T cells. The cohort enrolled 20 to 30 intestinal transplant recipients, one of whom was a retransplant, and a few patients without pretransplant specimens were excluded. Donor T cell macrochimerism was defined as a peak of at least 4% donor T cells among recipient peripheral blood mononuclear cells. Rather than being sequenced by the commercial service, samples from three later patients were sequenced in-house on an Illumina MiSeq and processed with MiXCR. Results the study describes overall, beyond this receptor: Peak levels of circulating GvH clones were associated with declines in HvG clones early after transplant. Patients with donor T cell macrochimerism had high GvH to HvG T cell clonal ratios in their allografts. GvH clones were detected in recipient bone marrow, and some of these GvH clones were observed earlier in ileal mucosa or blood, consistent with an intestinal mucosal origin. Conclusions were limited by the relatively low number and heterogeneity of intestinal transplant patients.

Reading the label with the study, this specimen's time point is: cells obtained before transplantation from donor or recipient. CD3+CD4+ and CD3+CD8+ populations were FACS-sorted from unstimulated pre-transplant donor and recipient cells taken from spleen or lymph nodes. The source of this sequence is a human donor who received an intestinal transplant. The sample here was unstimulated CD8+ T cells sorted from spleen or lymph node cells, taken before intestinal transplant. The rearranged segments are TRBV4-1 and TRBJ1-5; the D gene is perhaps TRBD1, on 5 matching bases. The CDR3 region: CASSQDRGAGQPQHF. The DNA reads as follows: TGCGCCAGCAGCCAAGATAGAGGGGCGGGTCAGCCCCAGCATTTT.